This TCR beta chain emerged from a study of human T cells and chemical hapten exposure. Study-level background: Patients additionally received therapeutic doses of diphenylcyclopropenone on the scalp once a week, and this continued throughout the roughly 22-week study.

The time point here: patch test 2, 6 weeks after DPC sensitization. Treatment: therapeutic diphenylcyclopropenone sensitization with weekly scalp DPC. Unfractionated whole blood yielded the extracted total RNA. Sample donors consisted of patients with alopecia, aged 18 to 70 years, who were suitable for DPC. Each CDR3 protein is one row after TCRdb ran MiXCR on the RACE reads. The sample lists roughly 43,000 distinct CDR3 sequences, 9.5% to 10% occurring once. This clonotype showed up many times. Deletions cut 3 bases from V and 1 base from J, with 12 bases between. The CDR3 length is 15 residues. Looked up from germline, CDR1 is SGHVS and CDR2 is FQNEAQ.

Sample: whole blood, taken in connection with sensitization to the hapten diphenylcyclopropenone (DPC). The source is a woman younger than 45 with alopecia areata. Some clones in this sample may be carry-over from other donors' samples. The J gene is TRBJ1-1, the V gene TRBV7-8; no clear D gene. In DNA, the CDR3 is TGTGCCAGCAGCTTTTCTAGGGTTACGAACACTGAAGCTTTCTTT. Its translation is CASSFSRVTNTEAFF.